The clone carrying this T cell receptor (beta chain) was counted a few times. This sample was taken from a study of T-cell reconstitution after alpha-beta-depleted transplantation in children. The length of the CDR3 is 15 residues. CDR1 and CDR2 (germline): SGHRS, YFSETQ. V lost 4 bases to trimming and J lost 4 bases, with 17 bases between them. Library preparation (for TCRbeta) was performed with unique molecular identifiers. TCRdb analysed the PCR reads with MiXCR anew, one entry per CDR3 protein. The sample holds 500,000 to 600,000 distinct CDR3 sequences; roughly 18% are singletons and the top ten take 3.3%.

The receptor comes from a human donor who donated a stem cell graft to a child with acute lymphoblastic leukemia. This rearrangement joins TRBV5-1 to TRBJ1-2; the D gene is possibly TRBD1 (6 bases). The sequenced sample was PBMCs from the stem cell graft donor, obtained from the stem cell graft. Here the CDR3 DNA reads TGCGCCAGCAGCCCTTCGGGGGCGCGTTCCTATGGCTACACCTTC. Amino acids: CASSPSGARSYGYTF.